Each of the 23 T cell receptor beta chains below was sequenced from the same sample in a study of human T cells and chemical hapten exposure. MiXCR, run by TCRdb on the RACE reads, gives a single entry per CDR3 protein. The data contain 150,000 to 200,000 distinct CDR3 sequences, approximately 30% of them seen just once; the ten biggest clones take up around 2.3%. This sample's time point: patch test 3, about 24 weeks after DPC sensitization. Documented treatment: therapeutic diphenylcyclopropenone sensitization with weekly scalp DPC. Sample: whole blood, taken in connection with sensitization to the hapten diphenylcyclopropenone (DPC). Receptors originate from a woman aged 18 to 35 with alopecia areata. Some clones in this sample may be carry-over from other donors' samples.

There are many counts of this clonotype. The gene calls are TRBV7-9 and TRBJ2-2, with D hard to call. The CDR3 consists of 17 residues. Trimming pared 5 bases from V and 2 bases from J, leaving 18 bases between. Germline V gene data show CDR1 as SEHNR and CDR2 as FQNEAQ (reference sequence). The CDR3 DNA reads TGTGCCAGCAGCGAACCCATGGCGGAGCCTAACACCGGGGAGCTGTTTTTT. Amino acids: CASSEPMAEPNTGELFF.

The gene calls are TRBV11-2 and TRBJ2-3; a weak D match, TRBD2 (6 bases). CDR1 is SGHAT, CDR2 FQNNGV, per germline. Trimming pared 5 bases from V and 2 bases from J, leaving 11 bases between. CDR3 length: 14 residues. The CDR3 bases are TGTGCCAGCAGCAGGGGACTCCCCACAGATACGCAGTATTTT. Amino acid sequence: CASSRGLPTDTQYF.

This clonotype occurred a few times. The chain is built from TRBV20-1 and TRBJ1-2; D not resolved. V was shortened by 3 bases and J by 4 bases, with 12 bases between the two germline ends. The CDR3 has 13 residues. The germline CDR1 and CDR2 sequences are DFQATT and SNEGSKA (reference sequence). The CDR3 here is CSASARQAYGYTF. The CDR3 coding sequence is TGCAGTGCTAGTGCTCGACAAGCCTATGGCTACACCTTC.

CDR3 bases: TGTGCCAGCAGCTTGGGGACTAGCTCGGGTTCCGAGCAGTTCTTC. Translation: CASSLGTSSGSEQFF. The V gene is TRBV7-9, the J gene TRBJ2-1, with 9 nucleotides matching TRBD2. This CDR3 has 15 residues. Germline assignment: CDR1 SEHNR and CDR2 FQNEAQ (reference sequence). After removal of 3 bases from V and 10 bases from J, the junction contained 10 bases not matched to a gene.

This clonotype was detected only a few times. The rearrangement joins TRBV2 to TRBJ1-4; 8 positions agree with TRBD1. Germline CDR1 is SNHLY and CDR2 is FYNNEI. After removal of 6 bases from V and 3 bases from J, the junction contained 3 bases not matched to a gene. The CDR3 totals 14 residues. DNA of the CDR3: TGTGCCAGCAGAGCGGGACAGGCTAATGAAAAACTGTTTTTT. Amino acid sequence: CASRAGQANEKLFF.

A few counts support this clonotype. Written as DNA, the CDR3 is TGTGCCAGCAGCTTAGACCAGGGGCCTGGGGAGACCCAGTACTTC. Its translation is CASSLDQGPGETQYF. V and J are TRBV11-2 and TRBJ2-5; D perhaps matches TRBD1 (6 bases). V gave up 0 bases and J gave up 5 bases, with 13 bases separating them. This CDR3 is built from 15 residues. Germline V CDR1 and CDR2: SGHAT, FQNNGV.

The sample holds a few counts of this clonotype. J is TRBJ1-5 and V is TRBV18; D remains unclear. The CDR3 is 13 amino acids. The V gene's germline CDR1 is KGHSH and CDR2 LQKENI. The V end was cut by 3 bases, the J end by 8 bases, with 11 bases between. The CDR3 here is CASSPGLEEPQHF. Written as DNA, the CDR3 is TGTGCCAGCTCACCGGGGTTGGAGGAGCCCCAGCATTTT.

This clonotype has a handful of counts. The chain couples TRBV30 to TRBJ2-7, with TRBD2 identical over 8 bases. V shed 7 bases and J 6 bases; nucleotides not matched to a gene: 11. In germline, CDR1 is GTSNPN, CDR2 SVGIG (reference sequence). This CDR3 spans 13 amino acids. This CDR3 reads CASRRAGGGEQYF. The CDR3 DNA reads TGTGCCTCCCGTAGGGCGGGGGGAGGCGAGCAGTACTTC.

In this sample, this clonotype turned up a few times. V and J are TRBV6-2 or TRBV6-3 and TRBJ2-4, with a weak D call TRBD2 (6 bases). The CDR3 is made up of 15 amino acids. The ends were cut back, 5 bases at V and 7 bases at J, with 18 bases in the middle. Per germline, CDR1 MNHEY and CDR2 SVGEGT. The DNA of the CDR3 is TGTGCCAGCAGTAAAGCCGGGGGAAGGGCGAACATTCAGTACTTC. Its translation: CASSKAGGRANIQYF.

CDR3 amino acids: CSAIPTSGSLDIQYF. In DNA form, the CDR3 reads TGCAGTGCTATTCCGACTAGCGGGAGTCTGGACATTCAGTACTTC. This chain links TRBV20-1 with TRBJ2-4; TRBD2 agrees at 12 bases. CDR1 and CDR2 (germline): DFQATT, SNEGSKA (reference sequence). After removal of 4 bases from V and 8 bases from J, the junction contained 9 bases not matched to a gene. This CDR3 region has 15 residues.

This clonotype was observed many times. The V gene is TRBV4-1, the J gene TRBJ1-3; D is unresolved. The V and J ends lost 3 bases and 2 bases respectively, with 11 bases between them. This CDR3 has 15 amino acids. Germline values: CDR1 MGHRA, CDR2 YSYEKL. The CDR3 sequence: CASSQRVLAGNTIYF. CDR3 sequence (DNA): TGCGCCAGCAGCCAGCGGGTCCTGGCTGGAAACACCATATATTTT.

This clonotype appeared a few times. CDR3 region: CASSQAQETQYF. The CDR3 DNA reads as TGCGCCAGCAGCCAAGCCCAAGAGACCCAGTACTTC. The V gene is TRBV4-1, the J gene TRBJ2-5; unclear D gene. CDR1 is MGHRA, CDR2 YSYEKL, per germline. The length of the CDR3 is 12 residues. V shed 1 base and J shed 1 base, with 1 base lying between them.

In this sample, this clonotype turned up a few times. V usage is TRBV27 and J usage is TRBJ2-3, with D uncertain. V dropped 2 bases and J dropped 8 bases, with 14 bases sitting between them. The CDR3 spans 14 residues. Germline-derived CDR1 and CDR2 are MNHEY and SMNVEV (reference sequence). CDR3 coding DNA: TGTGCCAGCAGTTTAGTGGGTTCGATTGGTACGCAGTATTTT. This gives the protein CASSLVGSIGTQYF.

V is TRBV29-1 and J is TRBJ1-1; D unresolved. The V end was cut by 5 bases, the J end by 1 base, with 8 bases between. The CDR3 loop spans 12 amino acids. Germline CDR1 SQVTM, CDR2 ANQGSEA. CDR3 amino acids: CSVTPGNTEAFF. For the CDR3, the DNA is TGCAGCGTTACACCAGGGAACACTGAAGCTTTCTTT. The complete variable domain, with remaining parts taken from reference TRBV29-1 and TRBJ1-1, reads SAVISQKPSRDICQRGTSLTIQCQVDSQVTMMFWYRQQPGQSLTLIATANQGSEATYESGFVIDKFPISRPNLTFSTLTVSNMSPEDSSIYLCSVTPGNTEAFFGQGTRLTVV.

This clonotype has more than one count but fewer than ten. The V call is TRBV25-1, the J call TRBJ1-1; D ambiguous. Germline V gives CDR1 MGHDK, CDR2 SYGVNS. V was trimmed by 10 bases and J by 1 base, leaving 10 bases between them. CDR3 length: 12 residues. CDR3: CATGVANTEAFF. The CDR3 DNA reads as TGTGCCACCGGGGTCGCGAACACTGAAGCTTTCTTT.

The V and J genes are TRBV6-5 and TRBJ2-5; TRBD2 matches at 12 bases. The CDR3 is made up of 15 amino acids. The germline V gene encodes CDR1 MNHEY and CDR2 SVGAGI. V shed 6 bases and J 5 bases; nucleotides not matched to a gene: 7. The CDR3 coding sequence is TGTGCCAGCAGACGACTAGCGGGAGTCCGTGAGACCCAGTACTTC. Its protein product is CASRRLAGVRETQYF.

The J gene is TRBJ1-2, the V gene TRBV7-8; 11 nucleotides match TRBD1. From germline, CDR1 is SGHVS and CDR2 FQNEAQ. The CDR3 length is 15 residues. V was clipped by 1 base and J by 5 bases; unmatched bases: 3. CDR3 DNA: TGTGCCAGCAGCTTAGGGACAGGGGGCGCGTATGGCTACACCTTC. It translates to CASSLGTGGAYGYTF.

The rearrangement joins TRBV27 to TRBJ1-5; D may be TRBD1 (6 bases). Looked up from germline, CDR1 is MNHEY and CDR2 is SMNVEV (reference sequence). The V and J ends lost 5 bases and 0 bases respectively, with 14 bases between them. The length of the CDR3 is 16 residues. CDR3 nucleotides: TGTGCCAGCAGTAGCGGGACACCCGATAGCAATCAGCCCCAGCATTTT. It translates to CASSSGTPDSNQPQHF.

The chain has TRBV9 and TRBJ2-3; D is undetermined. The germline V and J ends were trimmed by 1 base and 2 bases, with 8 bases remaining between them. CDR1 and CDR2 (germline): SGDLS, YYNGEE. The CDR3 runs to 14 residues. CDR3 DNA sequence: TGTGCCAGCAGCGTAAATTCGTTCACAGATACGCAGTATTTT. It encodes CASSVNSFTDTQYF.

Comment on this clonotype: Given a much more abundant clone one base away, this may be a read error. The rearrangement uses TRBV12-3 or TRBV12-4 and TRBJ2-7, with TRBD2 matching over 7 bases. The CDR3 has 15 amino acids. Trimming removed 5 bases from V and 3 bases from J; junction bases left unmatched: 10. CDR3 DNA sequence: TGTGCCAGCAGTCTCACGCGGGGGTTCCGCTACGAGCAGTACTTC. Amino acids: CASSLTRGFRYEQYF.

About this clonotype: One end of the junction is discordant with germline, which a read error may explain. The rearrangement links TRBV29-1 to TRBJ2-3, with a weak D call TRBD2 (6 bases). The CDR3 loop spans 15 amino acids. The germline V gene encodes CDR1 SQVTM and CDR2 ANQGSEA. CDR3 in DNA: TGCAGCCTTGAACCGGGATGGGGGGTCACAGATACGCAGTATTTT. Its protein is CSLEPGWGVTDTQYF.

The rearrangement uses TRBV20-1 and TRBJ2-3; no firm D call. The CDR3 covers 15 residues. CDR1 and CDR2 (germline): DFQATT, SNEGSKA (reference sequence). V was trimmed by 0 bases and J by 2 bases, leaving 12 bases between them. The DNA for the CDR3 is TGCAGTGCTAGAGATCCGATTGGGTTCACAGATACGCAGTATTTT. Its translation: CSARDPIGFTDTQYF.

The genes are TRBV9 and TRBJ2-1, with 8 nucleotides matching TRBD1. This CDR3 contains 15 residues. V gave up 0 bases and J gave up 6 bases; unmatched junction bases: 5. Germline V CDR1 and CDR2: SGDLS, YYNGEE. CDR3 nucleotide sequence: TGTGCCAGCAGCGTAGCTACACAGGGGGTCAATGAGCAGTTCTTC. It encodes CASSVATQGVNEQFF.